Following are 10 T cell receptor beta chains from one sample sequenced in a study of cytomegalovirus exposure and HLA in healthy donors. TCRdb's table, derived via immunoSEQ multiplex PCR, lists solely in-frame clones and lacks some. The repertoire has some 130,000 clones, about 91% of them found once; the top ten carry 1% to 1.5%. Sequenced material: PBMCs. These TCRs come from a woman younger than 35 in good health and CMV-seronegative.

DNA of the CDR3: TGTGCCAGCAGCCAAGACCAGGGACAAATTAATGAAAAACTGTTTTTT. Its translation: CASSQDQGQINEKLFF. The chain carries TRBV4-2 and TRBJ1-4; a weak D match, TRBD1 (6 bases). Germline V gives CDR1 LGHNA, CDR2 YNFKEQ. Trimming left V 0 bases short and J 4 bases short, with 12 bases between. This CDR3 comprises 16 residues.

The chain recombines TRBV7-9 with TRBJ2-7, with 7 positions matching TRBD2. Germline CDR1 is SEHNR and CDR2 is FQNEAQ (reference sequence). V shed 8 bases and J 4 bases; nucleotides not matched to a gene: 11. The length of the CDR3 is 14 residues. CDR3 nucleotide sequence: TGTGCCAGCGCCGCCGGGGGGTTGGTGTACGAGCAGTACTTC. This translates into CASAAGGLVYEQYF.

The chain recombines TRBV5-1 with TRBJ2-2; 9 bases line up with TRBD1. The V and J ends lost 5 bases and 0 bases, in that order; junction bases with no gene match: 8. This CDR3 region has 17 residues. Germline CDR1 and CDR2: SGHRS and YFSETQ. The CDR3 protein is CASRQTRDRANTGELFF. In DNA, the CDR3 is TGCGCCAGCAGGCAAACGAGGGACAGGGCGAACACCGGGGAGCTGTTTTTT. The complete variable domain, with remaining parts taken from reference TRBV5-1 and TRBJ2-2, reads KAGVTQTPRYLIKTRGQQVTLSCSPISGHRSVSWYQQTPGQGLQFLFEYFSETQRNKGNFPGRFSGRQFSNSRSEMNVSTLELGDSALYLCASRQTRDRANTGELFFGEGSRLTVL.

This chain's CDR3 is CASSLDAGGSGNTIYF. CDR3 in DNA: TGCGCCAGCAGCTTGGATGCAGGAGGATCTGGAAACACCATATATTTT. The chain combines TRBV5-1 with TRBJ1-3, with D uncertain. This CDR3 spans 16 amino acids. Deletions cut 0 bases from V and 1 base from J, with 11 bases between. Per the germline V gene, CDR1 is SGHRS and CDR2 is YFSETQ.

The gene calls are TRBV5-1 and TRBJ1-1; D perhaps matches TRBD1 (5 bases). Germline V gene sequence: CDR1 SGHRS, CDR2 YFSETQ. V shed 4 bases and J shed 0 bases, with 13 bases lying between them. The CDR3 runs to 15 residues. The CDR3 DNA follows: TGCGCCAGCAGCGAACTCGACAGACTGAACACTGAAGCTTTCTTT. Translation gives CASSELDRLNTEAFF.

J is TRBJ2-1 and V is TRBV5-1; 14 bases are shared with TRBD2. The trim removed 4 bases at V and 2 bases at J, leaving 5 bases unmatched. The CDR3 loop spans 17 amino acids. Germline CDR1 reads SGHRS; CDR2 reads YFSETQ. CDR3 residues: CASSEGLAGDTYNEQFF. In DNA form, the CDR3 reads TGCGCCAGCAGCGAGGGACTAGCGGGGGATACCTACAATGAGCAGTTCTTC.

The genes are TRBV7-6 and TRBJ2-3, with 7 bases identical to TRBD2. CDR1 and CDR2 from the germline V gene are SGHVS and FNYEAQ. This CDR3 spans 15 amino acids. Losses at the gene ends were 5 bases for V and 6 bases for J; bases not matched to a gene: 11. CDR3 amino acids: CASSPRAGTPDTQYF. CDR3 DNA: TGTGCCAGCAGCCCTAGAGCGGGAACCCCCGATACGCAGTATTTT.

This rearrangement joins TRBV27 to TRBJ2-1; 8 bases agree with TRBD2. The trim removed 4 bases at V and 14 bases at J, leaving 13 bases unmatched. There are 14 residues in the CDR3. The germline gives CDR1 MNHEY, CDR2 SMNVEV (reference sequence). CDR3 DNA: TGTGCCAGCAGTTCCCAGCGGGGGTCCCCATCGGAGTTCTTC. It is translated as CASSSQRGSPSEFF.

J is TRBJ1-2 and V is TRBV6-1; no reliable D call. This CDR3 has 12 residues. Trimming stripped 6 bases from V and 2 bases from J, with 7 bases between. Germline CDR1 MNHNS, CDR2 SASEGT. The CDR3 DNA follows: TGTGCCAGCAGCCTACAGAACTATGGCTACACCTTC. Its translation: CASSLQNYGYTF.

The chain uses TRBV15 and TRBJ2-5; 9 nucleotides match TRBD2. V trimming: 1 base; J trimming: 1 base; junction bases outside the gene matches: 4. CDR3 length equals 16 residues. CDR1 is LNHNV and CDR2 is YYDKDF in the germline V gene (reference sequence). The CDR3 region is CATSRALTSGQETQYF. CDR3 DNA: TGTGCCACCAGCAGAGCCCTGACTAGCGGCCAAGAGACCCAGTACTTC.